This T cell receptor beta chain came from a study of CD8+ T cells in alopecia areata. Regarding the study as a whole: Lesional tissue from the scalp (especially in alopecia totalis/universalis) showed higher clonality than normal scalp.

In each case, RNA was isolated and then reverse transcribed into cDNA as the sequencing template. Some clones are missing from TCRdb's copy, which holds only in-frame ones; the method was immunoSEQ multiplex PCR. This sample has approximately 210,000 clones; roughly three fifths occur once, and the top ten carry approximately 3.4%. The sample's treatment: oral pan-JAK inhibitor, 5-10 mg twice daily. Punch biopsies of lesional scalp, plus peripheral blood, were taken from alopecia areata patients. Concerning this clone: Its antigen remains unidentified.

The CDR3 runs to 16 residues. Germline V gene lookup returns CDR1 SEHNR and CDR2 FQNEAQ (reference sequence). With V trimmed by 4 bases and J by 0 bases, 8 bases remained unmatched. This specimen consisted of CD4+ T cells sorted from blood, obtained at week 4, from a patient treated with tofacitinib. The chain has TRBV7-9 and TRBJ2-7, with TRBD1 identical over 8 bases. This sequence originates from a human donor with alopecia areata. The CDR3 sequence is CASSSPSGGASYEQYF. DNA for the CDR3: TGTGCCAGCAGCTCACCGTCAGGGGGCGCCTCCTACGAGCAGTACTTC.